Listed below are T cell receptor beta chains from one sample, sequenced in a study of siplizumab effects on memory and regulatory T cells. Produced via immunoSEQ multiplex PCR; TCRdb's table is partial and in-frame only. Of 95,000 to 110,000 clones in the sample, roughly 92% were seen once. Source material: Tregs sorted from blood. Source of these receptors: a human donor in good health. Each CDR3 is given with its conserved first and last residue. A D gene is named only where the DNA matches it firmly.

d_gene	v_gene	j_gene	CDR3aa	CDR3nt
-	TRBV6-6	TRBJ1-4	CASSYYGEKLFF	TGTGCCAGCAGTTACTATGGTGAAAAACTGTTTTTT
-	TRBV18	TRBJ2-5	CASSPLGETQYF	TGTGCCAGCTCACCCTTGGGGGAGACCCAGTACTTC
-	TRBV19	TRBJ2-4	CASSAPGHGSGIQYF	TGTGCCAGTAGTGCCCCGGGACACGGGTCTGGCATTCAGTACTTC
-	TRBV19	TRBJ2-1	CASSSRTLETYNEQFF	TGTGCCAGTAGTTCCCGGACTCTCGAGACCTACAATGAGCAGTTCTTC
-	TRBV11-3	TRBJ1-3	CASSPGGAGGNTIYF	TGTGCCAGCAGCCCGGGAGGGGCTGGGGGAAACACCATATATTTT
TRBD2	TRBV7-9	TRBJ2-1	CASSLLAGVSYNEQFF	TGTGCCAGCAGCTTGCTAGCGGGAGTATCGTACAATGAGCAGTTCTTC
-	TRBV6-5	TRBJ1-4	CASSRQIREKLFF	TGTGCCAGCAGTCGACAGATCCGCGAAAAACTGTTTTTT
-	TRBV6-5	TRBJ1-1	CASRRGAKEAFF	TGTGCCAGCAGGAGGGGTGCGAAGGAGGCTTTCTTT
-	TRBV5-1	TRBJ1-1	CASSIGTGGHTEAFF	TGCGCCAGCAGCATCGGGACCGGCGGGCACACTGAAGCTTTCTTT
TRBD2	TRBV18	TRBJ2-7	CASSLNSQRGGREQYF	TGTGCCAGCTCACTGAACTCCCAGCGGGGGGGCCGGGAGCAGTACTTC
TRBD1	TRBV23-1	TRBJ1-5	CASSHFTGGQPQHF	TGCGCCAGCAGTCATTTCACAGGGGGGCAGCCCCAGCATTTT
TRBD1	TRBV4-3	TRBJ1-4	CASSQDWTGATEKLFF	TGCGCCAGCAGCCAAGATTGGACAGGAGCTACTGAAAAACTGTTTTTT
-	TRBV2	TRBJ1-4	CASKIQGTNEKLFF	TGTGCCAGCAAAATACAGGGAACTAATGAAAAACTGTTTTTT
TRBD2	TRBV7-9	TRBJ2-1	CASSLGTTSYNEQFF	TGTGCCAGCAGCTTGGGGACTACATCCTACAATGAGCAGTTCTTC
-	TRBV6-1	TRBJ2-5	CASTWGWETQYF	TGTGCCAGCACGTGGGGGTGGGAGACCCAGTACTTC
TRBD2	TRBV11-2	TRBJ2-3	CASRRRERDTQYF	TGTGCCAGCAGGCGGCGGGAGAGGGATACGCAGTATTTT